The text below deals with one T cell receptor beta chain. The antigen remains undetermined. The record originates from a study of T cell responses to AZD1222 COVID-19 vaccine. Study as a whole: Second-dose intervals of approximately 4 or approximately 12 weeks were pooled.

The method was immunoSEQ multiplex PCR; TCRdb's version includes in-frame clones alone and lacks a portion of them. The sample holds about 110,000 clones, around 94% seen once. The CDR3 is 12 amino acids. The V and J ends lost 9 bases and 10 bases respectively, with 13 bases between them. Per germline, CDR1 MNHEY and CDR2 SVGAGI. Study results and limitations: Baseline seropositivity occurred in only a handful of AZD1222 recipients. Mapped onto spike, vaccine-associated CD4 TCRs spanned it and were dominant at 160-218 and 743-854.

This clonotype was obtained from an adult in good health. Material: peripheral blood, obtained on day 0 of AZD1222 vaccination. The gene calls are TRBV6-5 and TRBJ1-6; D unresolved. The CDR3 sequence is CASTKVGSPLHF. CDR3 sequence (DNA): TGTGCCAGTACAAAAGTGGGCTCACCCCTCCACTTT.